These T cell receptor beta chains were read from a single sample in a study of brain T cells in children with intractable seizures. Method: immunoSEQ multiplex PCR; TCRdb's copy keeps in-frame clones and lacks some. The table includes 300,000 to 400,000 clones, over 85% detected once. The sample was peripheral blood, taken more than 4 months after surgery. These TCRs come from a boy under two years old with tuberous sclerosis and intractable seizures. The conserved cysteine and the conserved F or W are not part of the CDR3 here. Fields, in order: J gene, V gene, clone size, CDR3 protein. Some rows mark clone size as missing; the rest say once, few, many or name a class of expanded clone.

J: TRBJ1-6; V: TRBV2; size: .; CDR3: ASSVGTAHNSPLH
J: TRBJ1-1; V: TRBV4-1; size: .; CDR3: ASSLGATGKGTEAF
J: TRBJ1-1; V: TRBV29-1; size: .; CDR3: SVAGRFMNTEAF
J: TRBJ2-3; V: TRBV3-1/TRBV3-2; size: .; CDR3: ASSTSPGWEDTQY
J: TRBJ1-6; V: TRBV14; size: .; CDR3: ASSQEGWTGRDSPLH
J: TRBJ2-7; V: TRBV24-1; size: once; CDR3: ATSDGTEYEQY
J: TRBJ2-7; V: TRBV27; size: once; CDR3: ASGGERSYEQY
J: TRBJ2-7; V: TRBV3-1/TRBV3-2; size: .; CDR3: ASSLRLAYEQY
J: TRBJ2-1; V: TRBV7-9; size: .; CDR3: ASSLDGSSGEQF
J: TRBJ2-6; V: TRBV4-1; size: .; CDR3: ASSQVFGANVLT
J: TRBJ2-2; V: TRBV2; size: .; CDR3: ASLPIWNTGELF
J: TRBJ1-4; V: TRBV9; size: .; CDR3: ASSVEGRGDEKLF
J: TRBJ1-4; V: TRBV9; size: .; CDR3: ASSVGRDNEKLF
J: TRBJ2-7; V: TRBV19; size: .; CDR3: ASSIGVAGVSYEQY
J: TRBJ1-5; V: TRBV19; size: .; CDR3: AVGWGRTAPQH
J: TRBJ2-1; V: TRBV25-1; size: .; CDR3: ASRGMGDRANNEQF
J: TRBJ2-2; V: TRBV19; size: .; CDR3: ASQGLRTGTGELF
J: TRBJ1-1; V: TRBV19; size: .; CDR3: ASRTGDTEAF
J: TRBJ2-6; V: TRBV5-8; size: .; CDR3: ASSPGRSLSGANVLT
J: TRBJ2-2; V: TRBV6-5; size: .; CDR3: ASSYSLGNTGELF
J: TRBJ1-5; V: TRBV28; size: .; CDR3: ASSAEGRPGNQPQH
J: TRBJ2-5; V: TRBV11-2; size: .; CDR3: ASSLSGWEGRGGQETQY
J: TRBJ2-1; V: TRBV19; size: .; CDR3: ASSIIPSGGAGEQF
J: TRBJ1-1; V: TRBV20-1; size: .; CDR3: SASGWEGTEAF
J: TRBJ1-2; V: TRBV6-5; size: .; CDR3: ASSYTGTGAGYT
J: TRBJ1-2; V: TRBV30; size: .; CDR3: AWSGQPNYGYT
J: TRBJ2-5; V: TRBV19; size: once; CDR3: ASSGVERGGVPQY
J: TRBJ1-1; V: TRBV9; size: .; CDR3: ASSAEQGTEAF
J: TRBJ1-6; V: TRBV27; size: .; CDR3: ASTGKSPLH
J: TRBJ1-1; V: TRBV6-6; size: .; CDR3: ASSDRNTEAF
J: TRBJ2-1; V: TRBV5-6; size: .; CDR3: ASLQGSYNEQF
J: TRBJ2-5; V: TRBV5-1; size: .; CDR3: ASSSLGTGEGETQY
J: TRBJ1-5; V: TRBV5-5; size: .; CDR3: ASSLAPDPSPGQPQH
J: TRBJ1-1; V: TRBV30; size: .; CDR3: AWSGTGFLAF
J: TRBJ1-2; V: TRBV7-9; size: .; CDR3: ASSLRTIGYGYT
J: TRBJ2-5; V: TRBV10-3; size: .; CDR3: AISSVHQETQY
J: TRBJ2-7; V: TRBV7-9; size: .; CDR3: ASSLVVGRDSYEQY
J: TRBJ2-5; V: TRBV3-1/TRBV3-2; size: .; CDR3: ASSQGRLAGGIPKETQY
J: TRBJ2-5; V: TRBV11-2; size: .; CDR3: ASSFGETQY
J: TRBJ2-3; V: TRBV19; size: .; CDR3: ASRSGTPSDTQY
J: TRBJ2-1; V: TRBV4-2; size: .; CDR3: ASSEGSYNEQF
J: TRBJ2-7; V: TRBV29-1; size: .; CDR3: SVEEGGAFEQY
J: TRBJ2-7; V: TRBV5-6; size: .; CDR3: ASSPGTGGYEQY
J: TRBJ1-3; V: TRBV7-9; size: .; CDR3: ASNPGQEGNTIY
J: TRBJ1-2; V: TRBV27; size: .; CDR3: ASRSTGAHGYT
J: TRBJ1-5; V: TRBV3-1/TRBV3-2; size: .; CDR3: ASSRKGQPQH
J: TRBJ2-5; V: TRBV7-9; size: .; CDR3: ASSSQHGAGVQETQY
J: TRBJ2-1; V: TRBV5-1; size: .; CDR3: ASSLVVNEQF
J: TRBJ1-1; V: TRBV4-1; size: .; CDR3: ASSQGEGSEAF
J: TRBJ2-7; V: TRBV19; size: .; CDR3: ASSADRGRYEQY
J: TRBJ2-3; V: TRBV4-1; size: .; CDR3: ASSQVKLATSTDTQY
J: TRBJ2-7; V: TRBV19; size: .; CDR3: ASSPTGYEQY
J: TRBJ2-1; V: TRBV7-9; size: .; CDR3: ASSLWGGQGSFEQF